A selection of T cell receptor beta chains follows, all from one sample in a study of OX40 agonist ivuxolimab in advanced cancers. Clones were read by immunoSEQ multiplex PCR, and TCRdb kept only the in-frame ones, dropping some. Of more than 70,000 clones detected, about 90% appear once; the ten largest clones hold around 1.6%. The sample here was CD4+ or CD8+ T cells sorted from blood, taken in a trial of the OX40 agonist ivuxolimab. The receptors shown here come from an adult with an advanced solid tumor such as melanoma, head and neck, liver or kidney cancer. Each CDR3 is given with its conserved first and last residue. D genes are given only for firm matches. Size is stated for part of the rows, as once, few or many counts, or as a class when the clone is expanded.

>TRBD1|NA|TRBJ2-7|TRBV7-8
TGTGCCAACAGCTCCAGGGACAGGGGGTCCTCCTACGAGCAGTACTTC
CANSSRDRGSSYEQYF
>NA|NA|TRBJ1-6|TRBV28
TGTGCCAGCAGTCCTCCCCTCCGCGGCTCACCCCTCCACTTT
CASSPPLRGSPLHF
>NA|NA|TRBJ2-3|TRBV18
TGTGCCAGCTCACCACCGAACACAGATACGCAGTATTTT
CASSPPNTDTQYF
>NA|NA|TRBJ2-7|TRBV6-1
TGTGCCACCAGACAAACCCAACCATACGAGCAGTACTTC
CATRQTQPYEQYF
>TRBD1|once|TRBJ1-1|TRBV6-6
TGTGCCAGCACCCCGACAGGGGGAACTGAAGCTTTCTTT
CASTPTGGTEAFF
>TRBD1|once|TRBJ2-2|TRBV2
TGTGCCAGCAACGACAGGGCGGGCACCGGGGAGCTGTTTTTT
CASNDRAGTGELFF
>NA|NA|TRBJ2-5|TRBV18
TGTGCCAGCTCACAACTGGGGACGGTCCAAGAGACCCAGTACTTC
CASSQLGTVQETQYF
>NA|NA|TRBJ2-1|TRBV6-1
TGTGCCAGCAGCCGGACTACCTACAATGAGCAGTTCTTC
CASSRTTYNEQFF
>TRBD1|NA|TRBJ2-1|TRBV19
TGTGCCAGTAGGAGGACAGGGAGCTCCGGGGGGCAGTTCTTC
CASRRTGSSGGQFF
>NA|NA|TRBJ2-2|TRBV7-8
TGTGCCAGCAGGGATCGACTTCGGCTAGCGACGAACACCGGGGAGCTGTTTTTT
CASRDRLRLATNTGELFF
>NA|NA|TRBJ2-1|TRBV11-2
TGTGCCAGCAGCTTGTCAATGTCCTACAATGAGCAGTTCTTC
CASSLSMSYNEQFF
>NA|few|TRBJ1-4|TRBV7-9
TGTGCCAGCAGCTTAAGACGACAGCAAAATGAAAAACTGTTTTTT
CASSLRRQQNEKLFF
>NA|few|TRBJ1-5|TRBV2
TGTGCCAGCACTCCAGACGGACAGTCCTATCAGCCCCAGCATTTT
CASTPDGQSYQPQHF
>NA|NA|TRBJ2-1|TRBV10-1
TGCGCCAGCAGCCCCAAAATGGACAGTTACAATGAGCAGTTCTTC
CASSPKMDSYNEQFF
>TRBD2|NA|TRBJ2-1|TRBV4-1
TGCGCCAGCAGCCAAAATCGTCTAGCGGGGAGGAAGTTCTTC
CASSQNRLAGRKFF
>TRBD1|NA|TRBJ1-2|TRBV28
TGTGCCAGCATCAGTCCCGGACAGGCGTCTAACTATGGCTACACCTTC
CASISPGQASNYGYTF
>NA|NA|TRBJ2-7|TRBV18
TGTGCCAGCTCACCAGGGGCTCACGAGCAGTACTTC
CASSPGAHEQYF
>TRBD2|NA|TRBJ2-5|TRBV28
TGTGCCAGCAGTCGCGCCGGACTAGCGGGAGGGAGAGAGACCCAGTACTTC
CASSRAGLAGGRETQYF
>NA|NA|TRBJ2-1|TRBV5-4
TGTGCCAGCAGCTTGGAGGGTGAGCAGTTCTTC
CASSLEGEQFF
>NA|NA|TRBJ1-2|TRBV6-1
TGTGCCAGCCGGGACGGGCGGCACTATGGCTACACCTTC
CASRDGRHYGYTF
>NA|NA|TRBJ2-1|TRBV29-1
TGCAGCGTTGAAGATCCCGGGACGCGATACAATGAGCAGTTCTTC
CSVEDPGTRYNEQFF
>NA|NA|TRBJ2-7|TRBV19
TGTGCCAGTAGTATAGTCTCAGGCGGCGAGCAGTACTTC
CASSIVSGGEQYF
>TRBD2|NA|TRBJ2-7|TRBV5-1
TGCGCCAGCAGCTTGGGAGCGGGAGTAAACGAGCAGTACTTC
CASSLGAGVNEQYF
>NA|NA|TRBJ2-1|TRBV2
TGTGCCAGCAATTTGCCACCAACCTACAATGAGCAGTTCTTC
CASNLPPTYNEQFF
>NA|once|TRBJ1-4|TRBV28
TGTGCCAGCATCCGGGGTGGCGTTAATGAAAAACTGTTTTTT
CASIRGGVNEKLFF
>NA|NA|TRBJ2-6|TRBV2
TGTGCCAGCAGTATAAACAGGGCTGGGGCCAACGTCCTGACTTTC
CASSINRAGANVLTF
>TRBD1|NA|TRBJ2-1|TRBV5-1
TGCGCCAGCAGCTTGGGGACAGGGGGCTCCTTATCGTCCTACAATGAGCAGTTCTTC
CASSLGTGGSLSSYNEQFF